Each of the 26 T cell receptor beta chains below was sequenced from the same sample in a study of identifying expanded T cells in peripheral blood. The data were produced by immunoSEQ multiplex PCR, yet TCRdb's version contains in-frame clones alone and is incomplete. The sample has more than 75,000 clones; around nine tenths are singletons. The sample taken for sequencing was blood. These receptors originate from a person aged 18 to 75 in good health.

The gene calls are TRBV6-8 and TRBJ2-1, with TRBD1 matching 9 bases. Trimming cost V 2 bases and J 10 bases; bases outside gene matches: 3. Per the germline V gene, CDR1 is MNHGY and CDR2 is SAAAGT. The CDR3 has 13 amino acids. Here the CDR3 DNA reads TGTGCCAGCAGTTACGATGGGACAGGGGAGCAGTTCTTC. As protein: CASSYDGTGEQFF.

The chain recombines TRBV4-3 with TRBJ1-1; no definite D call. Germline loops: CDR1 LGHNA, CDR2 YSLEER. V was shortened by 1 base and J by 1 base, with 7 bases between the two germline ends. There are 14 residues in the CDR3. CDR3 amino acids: CASSQGPGNTEAFF. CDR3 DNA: TGCGCCAGCAGCCAAGGGCCAGGGAACACTGAAGCTTTCTTT.

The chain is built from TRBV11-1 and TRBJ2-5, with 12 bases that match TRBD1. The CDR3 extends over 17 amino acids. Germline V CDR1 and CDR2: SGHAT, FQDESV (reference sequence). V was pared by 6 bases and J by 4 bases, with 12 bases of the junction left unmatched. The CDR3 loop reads CASRFGSGQGAGETQYF. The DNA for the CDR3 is TGTGCCAGCAGATTCGGATCGGGACAGGGGGCGGGAGAGACCCAGTACTTC.

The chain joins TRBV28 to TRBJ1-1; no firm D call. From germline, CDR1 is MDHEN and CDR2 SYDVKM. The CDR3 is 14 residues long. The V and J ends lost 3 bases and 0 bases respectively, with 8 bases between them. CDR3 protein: CASSFPLMNTEAFF. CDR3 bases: TGTGCCAGCAGTTTCCCCCTCATGAACACTGAAGCTTTCTTT.

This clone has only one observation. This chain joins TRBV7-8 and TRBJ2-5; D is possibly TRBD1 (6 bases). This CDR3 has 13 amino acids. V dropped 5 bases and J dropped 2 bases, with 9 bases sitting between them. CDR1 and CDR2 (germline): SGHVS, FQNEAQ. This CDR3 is CASSPGQQETQYF. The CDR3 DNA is TGTGCCAGCAGCCCCGGACAGCAAGAGACCCAGTACTTC.

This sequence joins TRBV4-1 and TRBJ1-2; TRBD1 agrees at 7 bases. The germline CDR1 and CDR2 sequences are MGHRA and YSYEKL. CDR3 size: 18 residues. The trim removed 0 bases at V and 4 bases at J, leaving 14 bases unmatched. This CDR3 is CASSQDRQGSNRFYGYTF. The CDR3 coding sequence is TGCGCCAGCAGCCAAGATCGACAGGGATCGAATAGATTCTATGGCTACACCTTC.

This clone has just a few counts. CDR3 in amino acids: CASSQGMGPVFRNTIYF. In nucleotides, the CDR3 is TGTGCCAGCAGCCAGGGTATGGGGCCAGTATTCCGAAACACCATATATTTT. The rearrangement links TRBV4-2 to TRBJ1-3; a possible D gene is TRBD1 (5 bases). CDR1 and CDR2 (germline): LGHNA, YNFKEQ. The CDR3 consists of 17 residues. Deletions cut 3 bases from V and 5 bases from J, with 20 bases between.

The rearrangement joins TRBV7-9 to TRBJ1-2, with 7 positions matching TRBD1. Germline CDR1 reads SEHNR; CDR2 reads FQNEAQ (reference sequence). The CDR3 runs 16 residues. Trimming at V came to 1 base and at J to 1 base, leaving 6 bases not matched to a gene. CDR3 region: CASSLDVRGRNYGYTF. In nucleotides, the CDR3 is TGTGCCAGCAGCTTAGATGTTAGGGGGCGTAACTATGGCTACACCTTC. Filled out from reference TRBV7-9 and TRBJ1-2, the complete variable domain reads DTGVSQNPRHKITKRGQNVTFRCDPISEHNRLYWYRQTLGQGPEFLTYFQNEAQLEKSRLLSDRFSAERPKGSFSTLEIQRTEQGDSAMYLCASSLDVRGRNYGYTFGSGTRLTVV.

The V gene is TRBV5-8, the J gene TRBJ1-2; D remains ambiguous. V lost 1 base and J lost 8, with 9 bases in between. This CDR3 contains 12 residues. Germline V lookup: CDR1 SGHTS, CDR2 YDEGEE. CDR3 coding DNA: TGTGCCAGCAGCTTGACTGGGGTCGGCTACACCTTC. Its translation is CASSLTGVGYTF.

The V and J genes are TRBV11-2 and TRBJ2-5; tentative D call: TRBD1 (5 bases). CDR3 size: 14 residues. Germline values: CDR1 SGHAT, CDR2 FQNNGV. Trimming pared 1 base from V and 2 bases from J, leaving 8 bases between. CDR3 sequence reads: CASSLVTDQETQYF. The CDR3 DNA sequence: TGTGCCAGCAGCTTAGTGACAGATCAAGAGACCCAGTACTTC.

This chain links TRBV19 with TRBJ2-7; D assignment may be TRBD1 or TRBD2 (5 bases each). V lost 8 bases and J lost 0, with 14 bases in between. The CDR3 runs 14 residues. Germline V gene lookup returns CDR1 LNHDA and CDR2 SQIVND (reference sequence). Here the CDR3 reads CASSGTGSSYEQYF. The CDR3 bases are TGTGCCAGTTCCGGGACCGGCAGCTCCTACGAGCAGTACTTC. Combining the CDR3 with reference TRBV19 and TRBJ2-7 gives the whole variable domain DGGITQSPKYLFRKEGQNVTLSCEQNLNHDAMYWYRQDPGQGLRLIYYSQIVNDFQKGDIAEGYSVSREKKESFPLTVTSAQKNPTAFYLCASSGTGSSYEQYFGPGTRLTVT.

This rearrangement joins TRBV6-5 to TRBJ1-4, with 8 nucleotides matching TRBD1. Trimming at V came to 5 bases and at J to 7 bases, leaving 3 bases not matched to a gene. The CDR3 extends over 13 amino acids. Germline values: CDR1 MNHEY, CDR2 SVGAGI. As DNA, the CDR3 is TGTGCCAGCAGTGAACAGGGGGTTGAAAAACTGTTTTTT. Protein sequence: CASSEQGVEKLFF.

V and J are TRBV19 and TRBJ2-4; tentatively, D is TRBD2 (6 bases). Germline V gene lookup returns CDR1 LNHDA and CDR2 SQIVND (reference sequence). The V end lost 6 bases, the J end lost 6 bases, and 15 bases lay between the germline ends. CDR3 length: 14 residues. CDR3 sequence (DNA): TGTGCCAGTAGGGGCGGGGTTGGGGGAAACATTCAGTACTTC. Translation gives CASRGGVGGNIQYF.

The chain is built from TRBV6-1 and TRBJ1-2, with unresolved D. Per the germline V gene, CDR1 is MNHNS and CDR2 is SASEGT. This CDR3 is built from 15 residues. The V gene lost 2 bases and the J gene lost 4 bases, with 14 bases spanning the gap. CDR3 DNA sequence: TGTGCCAGCAGTGAATCCGCGGCGGCAGCCTATGGCTACACCTTC. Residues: CASSESAAAAYGYTF.

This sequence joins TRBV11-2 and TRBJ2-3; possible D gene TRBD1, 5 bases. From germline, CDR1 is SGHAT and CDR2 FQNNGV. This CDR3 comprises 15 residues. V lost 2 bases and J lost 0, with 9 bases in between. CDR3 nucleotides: TGTGCCAGCAGCTTAATAGGGGCTAGCACAGATACGCAGTATTTT. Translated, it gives CASSLIGASTDTQYF.

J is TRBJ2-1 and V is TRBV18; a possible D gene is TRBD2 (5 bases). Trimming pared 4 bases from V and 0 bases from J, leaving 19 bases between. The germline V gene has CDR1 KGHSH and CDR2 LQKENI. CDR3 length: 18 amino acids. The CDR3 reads CASSLGPSSSTSYNEQFF. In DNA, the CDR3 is TGTGCCAGCTCACTAGGTCCATCTAGCTCTACCTCCTACAATGAGCAGTTCTTC.

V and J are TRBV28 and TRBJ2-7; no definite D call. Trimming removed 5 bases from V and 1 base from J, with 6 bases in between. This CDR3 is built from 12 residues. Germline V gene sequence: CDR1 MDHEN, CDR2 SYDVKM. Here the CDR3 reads CASSAVSYEQYF. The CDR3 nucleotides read TGTGCCAGCAGTGCGGTTTCCTACGAGCAGTACTTC.

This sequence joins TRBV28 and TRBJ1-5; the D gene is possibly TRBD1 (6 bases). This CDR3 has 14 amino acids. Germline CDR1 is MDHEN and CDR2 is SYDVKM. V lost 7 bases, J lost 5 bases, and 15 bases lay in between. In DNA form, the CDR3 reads TGTGCCAGCAAGGGGGGGCAGGAATATCAGCCCCAGCATTTT. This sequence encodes CASKGGQEYQPQHF.

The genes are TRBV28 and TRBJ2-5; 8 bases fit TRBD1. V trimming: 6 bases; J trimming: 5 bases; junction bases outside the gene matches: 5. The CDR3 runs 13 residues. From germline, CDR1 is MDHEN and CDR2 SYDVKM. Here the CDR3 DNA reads TGTGCCAGCAGCGGGACAGGCCCCGAGACCCAGTACTTC. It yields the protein CASSGTGPETQYF.

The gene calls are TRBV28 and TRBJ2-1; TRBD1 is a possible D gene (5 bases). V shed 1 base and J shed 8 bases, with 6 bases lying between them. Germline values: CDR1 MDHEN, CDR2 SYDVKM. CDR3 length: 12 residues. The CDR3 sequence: CASSLSGYEQFF. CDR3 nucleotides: TGTGCCAGCAGTTTATCAGGGTATGAGCAGTTCTTC.

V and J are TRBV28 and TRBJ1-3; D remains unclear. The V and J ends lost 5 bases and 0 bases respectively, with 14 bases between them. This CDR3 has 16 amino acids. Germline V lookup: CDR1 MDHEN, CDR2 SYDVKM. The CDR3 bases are TGTGCCAGCAGTCTAGCGGCCTTGAGCTCTGGAAACACCATATATTTT. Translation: CASSLAALSSGNTIYF.

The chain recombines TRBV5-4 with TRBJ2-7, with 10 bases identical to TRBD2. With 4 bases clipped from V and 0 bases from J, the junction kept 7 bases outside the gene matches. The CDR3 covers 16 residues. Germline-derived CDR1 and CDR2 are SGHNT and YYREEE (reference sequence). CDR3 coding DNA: TGTGCCAGCAGCCAAGGGGCTAGCGGGAGCTCCTACGAGCAGTACTTC. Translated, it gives CASSQGASGSSYEQYF.

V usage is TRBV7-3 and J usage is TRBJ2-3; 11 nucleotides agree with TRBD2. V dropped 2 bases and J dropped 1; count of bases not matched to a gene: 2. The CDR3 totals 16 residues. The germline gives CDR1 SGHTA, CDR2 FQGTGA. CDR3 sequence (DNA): TGTGCCAGCAGCTTATCGGGACTAGCGGGCACAGATACGCAGTATTTT. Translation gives CASSLSGLAGTDTQYF.

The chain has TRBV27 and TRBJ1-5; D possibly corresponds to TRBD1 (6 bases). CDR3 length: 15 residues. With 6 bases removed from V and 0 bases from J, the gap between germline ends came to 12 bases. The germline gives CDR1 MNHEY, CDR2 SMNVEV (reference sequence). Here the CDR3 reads CASSPTGYSNQPQHF. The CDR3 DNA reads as TGTGCCAGCAGCCCGACAGGTTATAGCAATCAGCCCCAGCATTTT.

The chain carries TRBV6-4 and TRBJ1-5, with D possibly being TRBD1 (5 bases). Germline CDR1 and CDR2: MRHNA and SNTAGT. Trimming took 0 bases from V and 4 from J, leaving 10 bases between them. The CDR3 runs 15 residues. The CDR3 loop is CASSDSAGSNQPQHF. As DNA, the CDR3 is TGTGCCAGCAGTGACTCTGCAGGGTCAAATCAGCCCCAGCATTTT.

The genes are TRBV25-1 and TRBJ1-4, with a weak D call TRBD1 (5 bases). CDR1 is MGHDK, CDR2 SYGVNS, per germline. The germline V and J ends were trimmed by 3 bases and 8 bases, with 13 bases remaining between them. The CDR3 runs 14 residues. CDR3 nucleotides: TGTGCCAGCAGTGACACTCGCCGGGGGGAAAAACTGTTTTTT. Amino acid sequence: CASSDTRRGEKLFF.